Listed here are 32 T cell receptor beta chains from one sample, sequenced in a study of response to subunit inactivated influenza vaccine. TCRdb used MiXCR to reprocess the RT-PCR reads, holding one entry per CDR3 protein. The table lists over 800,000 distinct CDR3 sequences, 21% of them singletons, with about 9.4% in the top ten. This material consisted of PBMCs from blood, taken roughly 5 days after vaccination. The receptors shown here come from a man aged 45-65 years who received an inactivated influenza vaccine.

CDR3 in DNA: TGTGCCAGCAGCTTACAAGGGGACAGGGGAGGTGAGCAGTTCTTC. The encoded protein is CASSLQGDRGGEQFF. The V call is TRBV7-3, the J call TRBJ2-1, with TRBD1 matching over 10 bases. Germline trimming cut 2 bases from V and 9 bases from J; bases unmatched to any gene: 7. This CDR3 is built from 15 residues. CDR1 SGHTA and CDR2 FQGTGA come from the germline V gene.

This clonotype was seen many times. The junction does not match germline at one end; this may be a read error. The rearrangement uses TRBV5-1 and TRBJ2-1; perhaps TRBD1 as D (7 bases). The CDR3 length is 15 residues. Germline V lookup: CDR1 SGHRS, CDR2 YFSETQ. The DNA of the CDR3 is TGTGCCAGCAGCTTAGTGGCAGGGGGAGGCAATGAGCAGTTCTTC. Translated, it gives CASSLVAGGGNEQFF.

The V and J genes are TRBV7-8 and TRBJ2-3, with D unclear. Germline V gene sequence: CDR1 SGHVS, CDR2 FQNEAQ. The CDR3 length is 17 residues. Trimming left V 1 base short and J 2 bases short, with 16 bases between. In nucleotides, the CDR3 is TGTGCCAGCAGCTTAGTCCCCCCCGGGTCCGCCACAGATACGCAGTATTTT. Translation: CASSLVPPGSATDTQYF.

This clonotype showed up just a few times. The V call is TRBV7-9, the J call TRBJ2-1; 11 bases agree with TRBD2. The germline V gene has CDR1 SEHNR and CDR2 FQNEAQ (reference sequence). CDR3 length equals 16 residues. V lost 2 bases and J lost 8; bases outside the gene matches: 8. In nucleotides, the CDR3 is TGTGCCAGCAGCTTACTAGCGGGGGGCCCGATCGATGAGCAGTTCTTC. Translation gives CASSLLAGGPIDEQFF.

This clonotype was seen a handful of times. The CDR3: CASSLVLLSITDTQYF. The CDR3 bases are TGTGCCAGCAGTTTGGTTTTACTTAGTATCACAGATACGCAGTATTTT. The V call is TRBV12-3 or TRBV12-4, the J call TRBJ2-3; no clear D. This CDR3 is 16 amino acids long. V was trimmed by 3 bases and J by 2 bases, leaving 15 bases between them.

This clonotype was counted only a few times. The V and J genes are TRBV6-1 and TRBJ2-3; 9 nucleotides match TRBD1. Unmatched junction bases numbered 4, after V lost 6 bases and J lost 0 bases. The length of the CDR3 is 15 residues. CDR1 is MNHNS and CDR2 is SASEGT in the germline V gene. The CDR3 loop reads CASRRDRGSTDTQYF. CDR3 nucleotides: TGTGCCAGCAGACGTGACAGGGGGAGCACAGATACGCAGTATTTT.

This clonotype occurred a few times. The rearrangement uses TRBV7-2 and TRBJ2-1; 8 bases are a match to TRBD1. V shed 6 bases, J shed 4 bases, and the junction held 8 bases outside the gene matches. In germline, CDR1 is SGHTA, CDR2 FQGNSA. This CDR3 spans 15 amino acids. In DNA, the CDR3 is TGTGCCAGCAGTCCCGGACAGGGACGTTACAATGAGCAGTTCTTC. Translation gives CASSPGQGRYNEQFF. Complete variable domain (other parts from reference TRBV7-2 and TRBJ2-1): GAGVSQSPSNKVTEKGKDVELRCDPISGHTALYWYRQSLGQGLEFLIYFQGNSAPDKSGLPSDRFSAERTGGSVSTLTIQRTQQEDSAVYLCASSPGQGRYNEQFFGPGTRLTVL.

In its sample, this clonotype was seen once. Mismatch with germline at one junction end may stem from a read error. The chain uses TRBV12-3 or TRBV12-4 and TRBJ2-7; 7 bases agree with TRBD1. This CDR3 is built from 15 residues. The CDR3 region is CASSHGTVRSYGQYF. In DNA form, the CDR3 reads TGTGCCAGCAGTCACGGGACAGTCCGATCCTACGGGCAGTACTTC.

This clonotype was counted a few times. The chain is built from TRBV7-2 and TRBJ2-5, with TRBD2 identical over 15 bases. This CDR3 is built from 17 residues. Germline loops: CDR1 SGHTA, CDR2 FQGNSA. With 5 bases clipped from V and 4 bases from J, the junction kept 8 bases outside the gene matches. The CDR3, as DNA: TGTGCCAGCAGCCTAGGACTAGCGGGAGGGCTTGGAGAGACCCAGTACTTC. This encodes CASSLGLAGGLGETQYF.

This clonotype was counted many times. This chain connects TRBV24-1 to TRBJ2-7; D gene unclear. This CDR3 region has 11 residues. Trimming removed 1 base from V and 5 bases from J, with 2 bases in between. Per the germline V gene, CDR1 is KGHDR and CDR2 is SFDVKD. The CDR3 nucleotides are TGTGCCACCAGTGATTTCCACGAGCAGTACTTC. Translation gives CATSDFHEQYF.

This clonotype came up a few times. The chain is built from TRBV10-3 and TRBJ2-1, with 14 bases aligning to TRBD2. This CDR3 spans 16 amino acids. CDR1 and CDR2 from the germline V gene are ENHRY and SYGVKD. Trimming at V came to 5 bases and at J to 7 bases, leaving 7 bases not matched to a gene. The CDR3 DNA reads TGTGCCATCAGTTTCGGGACTAGCGGGAGTTCAAATGAGCAGTTCTTC. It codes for CAISFGTSGSSNEQFF.

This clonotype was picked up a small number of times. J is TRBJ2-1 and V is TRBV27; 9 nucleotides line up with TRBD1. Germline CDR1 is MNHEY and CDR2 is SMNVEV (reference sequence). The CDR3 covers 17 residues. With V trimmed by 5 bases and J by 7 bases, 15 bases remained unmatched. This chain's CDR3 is CASSDPTGGSKGNEQFF. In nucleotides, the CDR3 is TGTGCCAGCAGTGACCCGACAGGGGGAAGTAAAGGGAATGAGCAGTTCTTC.

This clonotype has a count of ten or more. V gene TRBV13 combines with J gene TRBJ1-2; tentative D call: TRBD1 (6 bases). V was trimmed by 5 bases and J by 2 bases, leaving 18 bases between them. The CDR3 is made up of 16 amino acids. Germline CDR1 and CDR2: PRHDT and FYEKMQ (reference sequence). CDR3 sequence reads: CASSERGALQNYGYTF. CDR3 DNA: TGTGCCAGCAGCGAGCGGGGGGCACTACAAAACTATGGCTACACCTTC.

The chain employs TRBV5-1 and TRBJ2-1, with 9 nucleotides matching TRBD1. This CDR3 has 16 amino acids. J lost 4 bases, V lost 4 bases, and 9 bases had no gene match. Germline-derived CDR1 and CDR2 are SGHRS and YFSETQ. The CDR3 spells CASSVTGTGSYNEQFF. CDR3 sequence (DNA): TGCGCCAGCAGCGTAACCGGGACAGGGTCATACAATGAGCAGTTCTTC. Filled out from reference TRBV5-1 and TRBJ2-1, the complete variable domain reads KAGVTQTPRYLIKTRGQQVTLSCSPISGHRSVSWYQQTPGQGLQFLFEYFSETQRNKGNFPGRFSGRQFSNSRSEMNVSTLELGDSALYLCASSVTGTGSYNEQFFGPGTRLTVL.

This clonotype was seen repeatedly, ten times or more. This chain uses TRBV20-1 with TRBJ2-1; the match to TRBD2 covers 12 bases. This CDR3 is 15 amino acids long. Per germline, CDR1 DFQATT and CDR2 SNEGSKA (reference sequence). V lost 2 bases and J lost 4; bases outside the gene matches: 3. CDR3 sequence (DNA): TGCAGTGCTAGAAGCCTAGCGGGGGGGTACAATGAGCAGTTCTTC. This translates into CSARSLAGGYNEQFF.

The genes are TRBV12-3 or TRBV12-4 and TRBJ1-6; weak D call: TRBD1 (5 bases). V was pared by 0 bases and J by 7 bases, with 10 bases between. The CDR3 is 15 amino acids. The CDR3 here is CASSLAGVLNSPLHF. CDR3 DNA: TGTGCCAGCAGTTTAGCAGGGGTCCTAAATTCACCCCTCCACTTT.

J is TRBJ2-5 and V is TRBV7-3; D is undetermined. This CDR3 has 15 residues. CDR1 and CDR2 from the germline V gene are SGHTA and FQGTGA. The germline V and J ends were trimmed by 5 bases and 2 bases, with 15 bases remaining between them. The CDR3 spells CASSENTAGQETQYF. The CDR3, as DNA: TGTGCCAGCAGCGAAAATACTGCCGGGCAAGAGACCCAGTACTTC.

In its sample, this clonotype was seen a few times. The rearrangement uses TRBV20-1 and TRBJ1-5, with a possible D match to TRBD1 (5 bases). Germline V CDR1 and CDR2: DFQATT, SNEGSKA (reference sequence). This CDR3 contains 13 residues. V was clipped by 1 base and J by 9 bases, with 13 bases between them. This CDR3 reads CSARVGEGRPQHF. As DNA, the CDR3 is TGCAGTGCTAGAGTGGGGGAAGGGAGGCCCCAGCATTTT.

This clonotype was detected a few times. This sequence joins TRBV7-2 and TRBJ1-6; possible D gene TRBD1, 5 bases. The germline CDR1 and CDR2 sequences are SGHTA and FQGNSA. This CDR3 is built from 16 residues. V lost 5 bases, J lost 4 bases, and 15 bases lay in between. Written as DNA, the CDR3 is TGTGCCAGCAGCCCCTCGGCGGGGGTTTATAATTCACCCCTCCACTTT. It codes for CASSPSAGVYNSPLHF.

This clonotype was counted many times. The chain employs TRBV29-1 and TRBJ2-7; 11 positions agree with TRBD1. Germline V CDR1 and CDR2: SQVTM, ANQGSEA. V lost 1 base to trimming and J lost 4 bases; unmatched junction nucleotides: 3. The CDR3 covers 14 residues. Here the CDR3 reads CSVEARDRGYEQYF. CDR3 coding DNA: TGCAGCGTTGAAGCCCGGGACAGGGGGTACGAGCAGTACTTC.

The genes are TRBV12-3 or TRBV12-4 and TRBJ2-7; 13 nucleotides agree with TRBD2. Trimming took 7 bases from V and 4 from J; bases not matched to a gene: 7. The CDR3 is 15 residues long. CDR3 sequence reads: CASTQTSGRVYEQYF. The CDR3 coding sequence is TGTGCCAGCACCCAAACTAGCGGGAGGGTGTACGAGCAGTACTTC.

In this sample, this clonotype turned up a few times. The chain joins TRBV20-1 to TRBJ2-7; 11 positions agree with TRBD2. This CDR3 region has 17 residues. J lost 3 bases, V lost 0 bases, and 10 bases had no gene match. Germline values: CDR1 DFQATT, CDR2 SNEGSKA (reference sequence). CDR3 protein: CSARDRASGRTFYEQYF. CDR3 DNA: TGCAGTGCTAGAGATCGTGCTAGCGGGAGGACCTTCTACGAGCAGTACTTC.

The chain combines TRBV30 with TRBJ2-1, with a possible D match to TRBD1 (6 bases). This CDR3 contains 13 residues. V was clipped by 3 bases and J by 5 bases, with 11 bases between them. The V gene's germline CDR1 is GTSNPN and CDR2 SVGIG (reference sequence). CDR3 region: CAWSQYRDNEQFF. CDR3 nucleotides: TGTGCCTGGAGCCAATACAGGGACAATGAGCAGTTCTTC.

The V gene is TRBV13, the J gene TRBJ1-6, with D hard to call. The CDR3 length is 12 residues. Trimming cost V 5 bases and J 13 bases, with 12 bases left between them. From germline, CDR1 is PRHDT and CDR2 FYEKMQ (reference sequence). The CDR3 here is CASSEGSGPLHF. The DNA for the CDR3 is TGTGCCAGCAGCGAAGGATCCGGGCCCCTCCACTTT.

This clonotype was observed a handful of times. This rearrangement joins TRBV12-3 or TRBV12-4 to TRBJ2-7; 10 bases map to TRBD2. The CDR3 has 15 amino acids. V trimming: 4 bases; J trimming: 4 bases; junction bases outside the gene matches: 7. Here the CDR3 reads CASSSPRTSGYEQYF. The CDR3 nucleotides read TGTGCCAGCAGTTCCCCCCGGACTAGCGGATACGAGCAGTACTTC.

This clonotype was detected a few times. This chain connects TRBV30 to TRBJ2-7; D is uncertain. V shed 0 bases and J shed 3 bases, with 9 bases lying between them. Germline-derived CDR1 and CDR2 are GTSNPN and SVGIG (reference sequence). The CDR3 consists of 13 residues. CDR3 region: CAWSVRRLYEQYF. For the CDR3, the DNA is TGTGCCTGGAGTGTACGAAGGCTCTACGAGCAGTACTTC.

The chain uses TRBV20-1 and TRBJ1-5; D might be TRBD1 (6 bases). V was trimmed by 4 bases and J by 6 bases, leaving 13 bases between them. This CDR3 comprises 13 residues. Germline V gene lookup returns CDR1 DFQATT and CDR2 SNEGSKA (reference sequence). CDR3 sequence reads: CSATTGLGQPQHF. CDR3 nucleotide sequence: TGCAGTGCTACAACAGGGTTAGGTCAGCCCCAGCATTTT.

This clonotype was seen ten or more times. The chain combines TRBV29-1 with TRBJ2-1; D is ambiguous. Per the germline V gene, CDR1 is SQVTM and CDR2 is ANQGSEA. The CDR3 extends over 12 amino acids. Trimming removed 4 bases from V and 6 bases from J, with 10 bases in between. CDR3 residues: CSVGLSRNEQFF. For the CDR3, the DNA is TGCAGCGTTGGCCTAAGCCGCAATGAGCAGTTCTTC.

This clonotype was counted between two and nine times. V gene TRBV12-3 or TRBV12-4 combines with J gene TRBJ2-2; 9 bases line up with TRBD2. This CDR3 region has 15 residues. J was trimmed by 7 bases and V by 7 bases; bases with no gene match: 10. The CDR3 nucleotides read TGTGCCAGCATTATTGCGGGAGGGCTTGGCGGGGAGCTGTTTTTT. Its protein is CASIIAGGLGGELFF.

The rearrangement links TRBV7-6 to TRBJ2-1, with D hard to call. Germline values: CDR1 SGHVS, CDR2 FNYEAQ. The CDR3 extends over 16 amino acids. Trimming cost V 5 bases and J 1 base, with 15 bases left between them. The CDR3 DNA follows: TGTGCCAGCAGCGATCCGTACATGAGGTCCTACAATGAGCAGTTCTTC. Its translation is CASSDPYMRSYNEQFF. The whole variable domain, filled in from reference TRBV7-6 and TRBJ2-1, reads GAGVSQSPRYKVTKRGQDVALRCDPISGHVSLYWYRQALGQGPEFLTYFNYEAQQDKSGLPNDRFSAERPEGSISTLTIQRTEQRDSAMYRCASSDPYMRSYNEQFFGPGTRLTVL.

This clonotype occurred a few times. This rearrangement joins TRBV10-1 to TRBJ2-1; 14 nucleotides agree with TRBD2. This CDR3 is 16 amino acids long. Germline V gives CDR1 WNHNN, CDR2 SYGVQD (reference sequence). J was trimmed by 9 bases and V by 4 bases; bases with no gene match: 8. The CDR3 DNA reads TGCGCCAGCAGTGGAACGACTAGCGGGGGGGCCTTTGAGCAGTTCTTC. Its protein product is CASSGTTSGGAFEQFF.

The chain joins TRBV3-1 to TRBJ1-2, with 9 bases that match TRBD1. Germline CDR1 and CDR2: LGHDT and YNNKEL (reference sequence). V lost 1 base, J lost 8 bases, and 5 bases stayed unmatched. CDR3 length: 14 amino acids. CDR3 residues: CASSQVGQGGGYTF. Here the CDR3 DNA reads TGTGCCAGCAGCCAAGTGGGACAGGGAGGCGGCTACACCTTC. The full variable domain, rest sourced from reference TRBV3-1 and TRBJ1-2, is DTAVSQTPKYLVTQMGNDKSIKCEQNLGHDTMYWYKQDSKKFLKIMFSYNNKELIINETVPNRFSPKSPDKAHLNLHINSLELGDSAVYFCASSQVGQGGGYTFGSGTRLTVV.